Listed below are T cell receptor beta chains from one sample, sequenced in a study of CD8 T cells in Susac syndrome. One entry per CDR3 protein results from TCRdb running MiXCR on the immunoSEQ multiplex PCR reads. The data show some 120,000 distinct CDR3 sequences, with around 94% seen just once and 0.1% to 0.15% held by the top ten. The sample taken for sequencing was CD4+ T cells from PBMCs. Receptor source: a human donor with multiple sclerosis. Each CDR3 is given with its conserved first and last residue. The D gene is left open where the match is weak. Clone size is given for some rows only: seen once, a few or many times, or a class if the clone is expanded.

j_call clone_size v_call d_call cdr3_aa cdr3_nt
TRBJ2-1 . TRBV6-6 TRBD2 CASSYPTGGPENEQFF TGTGCCAGCAGTTATCCTACGGGAGGGCCGGAGAATGAGCAGTTCTTC
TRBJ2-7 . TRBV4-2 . CASSPRVRGHGEQYF TGTGCCAGCAGCCCGAGGGTTAGAGGGCACGGCGAGCAGTACTTC
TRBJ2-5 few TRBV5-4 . CASSRDLQETQYF TGTGCCAGCAGCCGGGACCTCCAAGAGACCCAGTACTTC
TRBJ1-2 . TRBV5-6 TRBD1 CASSARDRFYGYTF TGTGCCAGCAGCGCCCGGGACAGATTCTATGGCTACACCTTC
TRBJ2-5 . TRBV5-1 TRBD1 CASSARQGPLEETQYF TGCGCCAGCAGCGCGAGACAGGGGCCGCTTGAAGAGACCCAGTACTTC
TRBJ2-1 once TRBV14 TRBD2 CASSHKRRAGGDEQFF TGTGCCAGCAGCCATAAGAGGAGAGCGGGGGGGGATGAGCAGTTCTTC
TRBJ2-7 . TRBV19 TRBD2 CASSISGRSSYEQYF TGTGCCAGTAGTATCAGCGGGAGGAGCTCCTACGAGCAGTACTTC
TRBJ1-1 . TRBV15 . CATSREVQNTEAFF TGTGCCACCAGCAGAGAAGTCCAGAACACTGAAGCTTTCTTT
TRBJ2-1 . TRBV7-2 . CASSLEGGGRGYNEQFF TGTGCCAGCAGCTTAGAGGGGGGAGGAAGGGGCTACAATGAGCAGTTCTTC
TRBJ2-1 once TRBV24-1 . CATSDSGAPAHEQFF TGTGCCACCAGTGACTCCGGGGCCCCCGCCCATGAGCAGTTCTTC
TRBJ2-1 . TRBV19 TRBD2 CASTPLAGGLGEQFF TGTGCCAGTACCCCACTAGCGGGGGGACTGGGTGAGCAGTTCTTC
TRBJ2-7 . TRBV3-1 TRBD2 CASSPYGTSGTYEQYF TGTGCCAGCAGCCCCTACGGGACTAGCGGGACCTACGAGCAGTACTTC
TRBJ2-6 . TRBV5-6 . CASSLEGPGANVLTF TGTGCCAGCAGCTTGGAAGGCCCTGGGGCCAACGTCCTGACTTTC
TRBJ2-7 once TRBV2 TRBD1 CAQTGDRAYEQYF TGTGCCCAAACCGGGGACAGAGCCTACGAGCAGTACTTC
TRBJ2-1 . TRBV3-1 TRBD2 CASSQGLAVSYNEQFF TGTGCCAGCAGCCAAGGCCTAGCGGTCTCCTACAATGAGCAGTTCTTC
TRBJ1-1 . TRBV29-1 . CSVEFGSGAFF TGCAGCGTTGAATTTGGGTCTGGAGCTTTCTTT
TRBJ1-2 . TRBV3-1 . CASSQGWSGPGGYTF TGTGCCAGCAGCCAAGGATGGAGCGGGCCTGGAGGCTACACCTTC
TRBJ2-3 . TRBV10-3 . CASKERQATDTQYF TGTGCCAGCAAGGAACGGCAAGCGACAGATACGCAGTATTTT
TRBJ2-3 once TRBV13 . CASSRIGVHTQYF TGTGCCAGCAGCCGCATAGGGGTGCATACGCAGTATTTT
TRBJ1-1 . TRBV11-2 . CASSLAQGWAFF TGTGCCAGCAGCTTAGCCCAGGGTTGGGCTTTCTTT
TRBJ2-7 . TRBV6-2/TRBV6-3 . CASSYLGDLYEQYF TGTGCCAGCAGTTACCTCGGGGACCTCTACGAGCAGTACTTC
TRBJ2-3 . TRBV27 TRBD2 CASGGVAPTDTQYF TGTGCCAGCGGGGGGGTAGCACCCACAGATACGCAGTATTTT
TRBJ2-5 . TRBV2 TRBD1 CASRARGTGRETQYF TGTGCCAGCCGCGCCCGGGGGACAGGGCGAGAGACCCAGTACTTC
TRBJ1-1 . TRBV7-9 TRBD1 CASSPVPGQGTEAFF TGTGCCAGCAGCCCAGTCCCGGGACAGGGCACTGAAGCTTTCTTT
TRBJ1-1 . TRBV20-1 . CSASDRHPEAFF TGCAGTGCTTCGGACAGACACCCTGAAGCTTTCTTT
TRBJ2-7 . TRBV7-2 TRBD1 CASSFRDRAEQYF TGTGCCAGCAGCTTTCGGGACAGAGCCGAGCAGTACTTC
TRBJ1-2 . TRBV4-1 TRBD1 CASSQDGRQGPGGYTF TGCGCCAGCAGCCAAGATGGGCGACAGGGGCCAGGGGGCTACACCTTC
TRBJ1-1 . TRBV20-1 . CSASVNTEAFF TGCAGTGCTAGCGTTAACACTGAAGCTTTCTTT
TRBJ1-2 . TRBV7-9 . CASSLLLRNYGYTF TGTGCCAGCAGCTTACTCCTAAGGAACTATGGCTACACCTTC
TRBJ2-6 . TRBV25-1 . CASSEYRGSGANVLTF TGTGCCAGCAGTGAATATCGCGGCTCTGGGGCCAACGTCCTGACTTTC
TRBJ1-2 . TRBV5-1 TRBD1 CASSLGQGNGYTF TGCGCCAGCAGCTTGGGACAGGGAAATGGCTACACCTTC
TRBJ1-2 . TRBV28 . CASRGSINYGYTF TGTGCCAGCAGGGGGTCGATTAACTATGGCTACACCTTC
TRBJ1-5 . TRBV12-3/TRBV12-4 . CASRPRTEGQPQHF TGTGCCAGCAGGCCAAGGACAGAGGGTCAGCCCCAGCATTTT